This T cell receptor beta chain was captured in a study of CD8 T cells in ankylosing spondylitis. J lost 7 bases, V lost 0 bases, and 6 bases had no gene match. CDR3 length equals 14 residues. From germline, CDR1 is LNHNV and CDR2 YYDKDF (reference sequence). Quantitative 5'-RACE was performed with molecular barcodes, and it yielded the TCR beta libraries. TCRdb re-called the 5' RACE reads through MiXCR, storing one row per CDR3 protein. Of about 390,000 distinct CDR3 sequences in the sample, 20% to 25% were seen once. Whole-study findings and limits: Within peripheral blood, clones linked to disease were CD8+ and relatively rare. A number of the motif variants had already been described in reactive arthritis synovial fluid and blood. Seemingly distinctive of ankylosing spondylitis blood was a TCR beta motif formed by eight highly homologous variants.

About this clonotype: Its antigen is unknown.

The sample consisted of blood, either unsorted or a sorted T cell fraction (not recorded which). The sequence was obtained from a male donor with ankylosing spondylitis. V and J are TRBV15 and TRBJ2-7; TRBD2 matches at 7 bases. The CDR3 loop is CATSRDGREGEQYF. The CDR3 DNA follows: TGTGCCACCAGCAGAGATGGGAGGGAGGGGGAGCAGTACTTC.